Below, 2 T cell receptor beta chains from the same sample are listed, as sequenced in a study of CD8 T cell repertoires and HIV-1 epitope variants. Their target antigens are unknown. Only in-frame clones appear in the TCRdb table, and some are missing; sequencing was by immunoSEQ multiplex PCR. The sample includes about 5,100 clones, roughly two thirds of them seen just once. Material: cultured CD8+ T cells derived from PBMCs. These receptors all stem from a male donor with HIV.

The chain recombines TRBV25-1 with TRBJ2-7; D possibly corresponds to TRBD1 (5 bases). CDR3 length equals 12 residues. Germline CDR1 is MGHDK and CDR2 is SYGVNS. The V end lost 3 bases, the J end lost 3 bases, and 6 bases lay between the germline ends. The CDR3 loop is CASSDRVYEQYF. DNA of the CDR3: TGTGCCAGCAGTGACAGGGTCTACGAGCAGTACTTC.

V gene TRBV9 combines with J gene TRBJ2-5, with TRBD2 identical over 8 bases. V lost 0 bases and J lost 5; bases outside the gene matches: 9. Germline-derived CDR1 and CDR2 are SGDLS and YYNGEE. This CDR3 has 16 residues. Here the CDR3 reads CASSVGDGGGFETQYF. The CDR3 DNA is TGTGCCAGCAGCGTAGGCGATGGCGGGGGGTTCGAGACCCAGTACTTC.